This T cell receptor beta chain was found in a study of cytomegalovirus exposure and HLA in healthy donors. Study results and limitations: Researchers reported from a later analysis that most CMV-associated TCR beta chains appeared HLA-restricted.

As concerns this clone: Its antigen is not identified.

The study ran its PCR with 60 Vbeta and 13 Jbeta primers. Method: immunoSEQ multiplex PCR; TCRdb's copy keeps in-frame clones and lacks some. There are around 170,000 clones in the sample; 84% occur only once, and about 2.6% lies in the top ten. The CDR3 covers 15 residues. Per germline, CDR1 SGDLS and CDR2 YYNGEE. Trimming left V 5 bases short and J 2 bases short, with 15 bases between. This chain links TRBV9 with TRBJ2-3; TRBD2 is a possible D gene (6 bases). The TCR was taken from a woman between 45 and 60 years old in good health and CMV-seropositive. Sequencing was performed on PBMCs. In nucleotides, the CDR3 is TGTGCCAGCAGTTCCGGCGGGACCTCCACAGATACGCAGTATTTT. Its translation: CASSSGGTSTDTQYF.